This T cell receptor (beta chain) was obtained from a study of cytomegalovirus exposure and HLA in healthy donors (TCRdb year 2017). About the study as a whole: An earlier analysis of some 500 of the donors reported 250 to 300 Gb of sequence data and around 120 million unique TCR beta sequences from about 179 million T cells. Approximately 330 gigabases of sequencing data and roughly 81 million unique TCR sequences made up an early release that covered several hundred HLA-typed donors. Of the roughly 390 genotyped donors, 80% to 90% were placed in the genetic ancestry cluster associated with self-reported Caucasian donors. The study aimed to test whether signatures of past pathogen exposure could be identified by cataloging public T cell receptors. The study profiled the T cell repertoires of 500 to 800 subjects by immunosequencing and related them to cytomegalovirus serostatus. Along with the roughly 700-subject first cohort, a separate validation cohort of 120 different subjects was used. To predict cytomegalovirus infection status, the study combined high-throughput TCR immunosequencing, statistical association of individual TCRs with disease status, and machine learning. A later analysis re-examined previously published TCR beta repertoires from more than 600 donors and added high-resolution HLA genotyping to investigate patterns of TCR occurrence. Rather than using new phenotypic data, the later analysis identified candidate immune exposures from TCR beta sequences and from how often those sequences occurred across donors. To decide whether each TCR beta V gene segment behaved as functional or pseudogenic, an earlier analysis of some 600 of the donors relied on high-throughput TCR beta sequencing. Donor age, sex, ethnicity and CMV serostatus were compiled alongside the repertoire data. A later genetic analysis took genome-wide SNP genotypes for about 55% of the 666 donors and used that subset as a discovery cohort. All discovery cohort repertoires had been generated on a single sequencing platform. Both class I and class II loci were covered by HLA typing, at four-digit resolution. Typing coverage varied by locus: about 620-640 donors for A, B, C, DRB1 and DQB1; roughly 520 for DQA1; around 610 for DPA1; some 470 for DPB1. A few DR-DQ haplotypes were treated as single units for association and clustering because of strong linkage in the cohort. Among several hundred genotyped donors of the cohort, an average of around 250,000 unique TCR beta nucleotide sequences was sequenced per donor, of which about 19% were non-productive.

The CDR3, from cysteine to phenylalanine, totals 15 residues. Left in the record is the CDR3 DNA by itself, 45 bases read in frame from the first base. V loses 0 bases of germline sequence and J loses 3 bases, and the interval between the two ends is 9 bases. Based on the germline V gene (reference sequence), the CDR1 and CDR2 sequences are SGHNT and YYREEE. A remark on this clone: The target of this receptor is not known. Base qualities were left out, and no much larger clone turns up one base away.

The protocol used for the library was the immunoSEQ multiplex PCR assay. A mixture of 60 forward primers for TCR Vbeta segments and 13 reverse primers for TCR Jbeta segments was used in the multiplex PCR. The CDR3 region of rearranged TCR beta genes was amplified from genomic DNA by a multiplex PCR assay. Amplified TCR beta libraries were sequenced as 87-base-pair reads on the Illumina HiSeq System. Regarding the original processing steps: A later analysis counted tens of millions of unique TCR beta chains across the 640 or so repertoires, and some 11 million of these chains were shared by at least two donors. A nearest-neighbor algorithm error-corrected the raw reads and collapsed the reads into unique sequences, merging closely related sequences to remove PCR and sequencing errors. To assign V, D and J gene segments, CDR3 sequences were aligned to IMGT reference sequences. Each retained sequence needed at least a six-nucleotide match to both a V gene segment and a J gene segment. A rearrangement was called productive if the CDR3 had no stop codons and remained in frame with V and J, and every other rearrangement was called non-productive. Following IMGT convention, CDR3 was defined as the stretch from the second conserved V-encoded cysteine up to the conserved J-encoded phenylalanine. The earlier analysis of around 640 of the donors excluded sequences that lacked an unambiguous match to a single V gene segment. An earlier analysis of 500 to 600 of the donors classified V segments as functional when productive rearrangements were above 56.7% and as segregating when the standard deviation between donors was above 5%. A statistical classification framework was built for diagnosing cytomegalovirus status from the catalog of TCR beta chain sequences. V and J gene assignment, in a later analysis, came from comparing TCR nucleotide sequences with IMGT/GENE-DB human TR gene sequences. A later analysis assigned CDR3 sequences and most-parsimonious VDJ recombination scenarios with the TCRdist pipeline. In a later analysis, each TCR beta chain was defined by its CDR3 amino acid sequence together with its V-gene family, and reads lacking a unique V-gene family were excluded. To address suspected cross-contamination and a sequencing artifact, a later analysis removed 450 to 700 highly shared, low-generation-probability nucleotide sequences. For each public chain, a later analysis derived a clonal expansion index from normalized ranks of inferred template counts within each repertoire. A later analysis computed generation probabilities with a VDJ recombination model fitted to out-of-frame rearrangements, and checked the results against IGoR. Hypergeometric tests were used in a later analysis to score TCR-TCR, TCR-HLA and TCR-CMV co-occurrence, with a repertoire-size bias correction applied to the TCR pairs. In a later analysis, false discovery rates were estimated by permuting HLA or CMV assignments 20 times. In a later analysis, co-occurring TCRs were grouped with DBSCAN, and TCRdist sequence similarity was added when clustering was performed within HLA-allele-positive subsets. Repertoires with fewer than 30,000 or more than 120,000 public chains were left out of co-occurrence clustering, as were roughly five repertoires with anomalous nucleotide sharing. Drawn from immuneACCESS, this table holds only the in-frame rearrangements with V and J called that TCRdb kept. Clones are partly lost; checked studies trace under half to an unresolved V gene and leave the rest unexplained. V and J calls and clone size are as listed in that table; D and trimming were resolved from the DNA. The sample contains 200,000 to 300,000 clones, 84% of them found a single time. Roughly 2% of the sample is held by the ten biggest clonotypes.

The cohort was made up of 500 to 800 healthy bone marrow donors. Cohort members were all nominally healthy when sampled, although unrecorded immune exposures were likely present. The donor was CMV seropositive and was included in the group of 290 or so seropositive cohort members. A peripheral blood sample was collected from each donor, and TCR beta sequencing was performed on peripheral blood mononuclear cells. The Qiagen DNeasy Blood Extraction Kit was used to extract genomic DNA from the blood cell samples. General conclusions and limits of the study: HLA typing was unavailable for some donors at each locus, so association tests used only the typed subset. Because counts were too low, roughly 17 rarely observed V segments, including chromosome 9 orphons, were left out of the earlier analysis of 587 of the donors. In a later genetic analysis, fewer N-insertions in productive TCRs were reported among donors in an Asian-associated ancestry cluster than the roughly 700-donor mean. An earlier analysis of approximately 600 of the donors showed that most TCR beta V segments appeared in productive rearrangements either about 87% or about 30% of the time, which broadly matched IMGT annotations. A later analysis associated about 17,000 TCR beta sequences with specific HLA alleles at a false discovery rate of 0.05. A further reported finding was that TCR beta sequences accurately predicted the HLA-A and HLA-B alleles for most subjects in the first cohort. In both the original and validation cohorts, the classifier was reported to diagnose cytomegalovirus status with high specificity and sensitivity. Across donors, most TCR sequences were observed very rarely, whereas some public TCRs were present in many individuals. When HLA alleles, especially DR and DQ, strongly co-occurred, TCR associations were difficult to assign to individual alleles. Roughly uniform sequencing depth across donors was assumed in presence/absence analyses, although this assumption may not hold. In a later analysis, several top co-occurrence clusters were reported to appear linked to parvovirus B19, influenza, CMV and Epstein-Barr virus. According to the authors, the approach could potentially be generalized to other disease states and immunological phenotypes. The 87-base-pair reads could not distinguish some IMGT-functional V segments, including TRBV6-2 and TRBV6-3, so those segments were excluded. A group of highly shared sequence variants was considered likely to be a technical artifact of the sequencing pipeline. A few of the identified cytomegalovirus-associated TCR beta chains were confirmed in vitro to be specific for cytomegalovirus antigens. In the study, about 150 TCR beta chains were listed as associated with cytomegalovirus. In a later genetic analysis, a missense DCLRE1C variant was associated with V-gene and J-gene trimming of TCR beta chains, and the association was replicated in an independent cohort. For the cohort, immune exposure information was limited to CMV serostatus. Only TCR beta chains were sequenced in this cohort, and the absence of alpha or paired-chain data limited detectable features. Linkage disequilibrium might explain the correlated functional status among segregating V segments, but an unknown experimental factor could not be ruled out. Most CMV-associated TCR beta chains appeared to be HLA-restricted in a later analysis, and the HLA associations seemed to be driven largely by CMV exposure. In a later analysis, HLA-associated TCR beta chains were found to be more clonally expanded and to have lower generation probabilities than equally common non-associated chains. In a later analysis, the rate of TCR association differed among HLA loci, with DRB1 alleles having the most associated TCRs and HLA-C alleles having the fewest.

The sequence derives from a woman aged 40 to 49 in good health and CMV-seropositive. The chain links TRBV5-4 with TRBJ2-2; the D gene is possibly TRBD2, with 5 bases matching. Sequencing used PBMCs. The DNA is TGTGCCAGCAGCTTGGGGCGGCGGGACACCGGGGAGCTGTTTTTT. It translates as CASSLGRRDTGELFF.